This T cell receptor (beta chain) was sequenced for a study of blood T cell repertoires in COVID-19. This clone appeared a single time. The CDR3 spans 14 residues. Germline V lookup: CDR1 MNHEY, CDR2 SVGAGI. The junction had 7 bases not matched to a gene; V was cut back by 0 bases and J by 11 bases. Study members were between roughly 18 and 100 years old and lived in around 24 US regions. Sequenced by immunoSEQ multiplex PCR; TCRdb stores in-frame clones only, minus some. The sample carries about 500,000 clones, around 90% recorded once. The source is a woman between 18 and 30 years old who had recovered from COVID-19. Sequenced material: PBMCs or T cells enriched from blood (not recorded which). The chain employs TRBV6-5 and TRBJ2-3, with 8 bases matching TRBD2. The CDR3 loop reads CASSYSNLAGEQYF. The CDR3 DNA is TGTGCCAGCAGTTACTCGAACCTAGCGGGCGAGCAGTATTTT.